The 7 T cell receptor beta chains in this list originate from one sample, sequenced in a study of identical twins. TCRdb processed the 5' RACE reads anew with MiXCR; each CDR3 protein has one entry. This table has about 520,000 distinct CDR3 sequences, 20% to 25% appearing once. In addition, the sample was reused for a study of T cells expressing NK-cell markers.

The specimen was CD4+ T cells sorted from blood. The receptors come from a woman in her late teens or twenties in good health.

This clonotype has more than one count but fewer than ten. V is TRBV12-3 or TRBV12-4 and J is TRBJ2-3; 13 bases agree with TRBD2. V shed 8 bases, J shed 4 bases, and the junction held 12 bases outside the gene matches. The CDR3 has 17 residues. CDR3 loop: CASGGLAGTYGSDTQYF. Written as DNA, the CDR3 is TGTGCCAGCGGGGGACTAGCGGGAACCTATGGGTCAGATACGCAGTATTTT.

The genes are TRBV6-1 and TRBJ1-2; maybe TRBD1 (6 bases). In germline, CDR1 is MNHNS, CDR2 SASEGT. This CDR3 is 15 amino acids long. Trimming stripped 5 bases from V and 5 bases from J, with 18 bases between. CDR3 sequence reads: CASSRGARGAYGYTF. The DNA for the CDR3 is TGTGCCAGCAGTAGGGGGGCGCGAGGGGCATATGGCTACACCTTC.

The V gene is TRBV20-1, the J gene TRBJ2-1, with D perhaps matching TRBD2 (6 bases). The CDR3 loop spans 11 amino acids. Trimming took 6 bases from V and 12 from J, leaving 15 bases between them. CDR1 and CDR2 from the germline V gene are DFQATT and SNEGSKA (reference sequence). The CDR3 loop reads CSAQGRGWQFF. DNA for the CDR3: TGCAGTGCCCAAGGTCGGGGGTGGCAGTTCTTC.

This clonotype was seen at least ten times. V gene TRBV12-3 or TRBV12-4 combines with J gene TRBJ2-1; D gene unclear. The V end was cut by 4 bases, the J end by 5 bases, with 9 bases between. This CDR3 spans 13 amino acids. In DNA form, the CDR3 reads TGTGCCAGCAGTTCCCGACGGAACAATGAGCAGTTCTTC. Translating it yields CASSSRRNNEQFF.

This clonotype came up a few times. This rearrangement joins TRBV3-1 to TRBJ1-2; tentative D call: TRBD1 (6 bases). The CDR3 sequence is 12 residues long. V was pared by 6 bases and J by 8 bases, with 13 bases between. Germline CDR1 is LGHDT and CDR2 is YNNKEL (reference sequence). DNA of the CDR3: TGTGCCAGCAGTTCGGACAGTCGAGGCTACACCTTC. Translating gives CASSSDSRGYTF.

This chain connects TRBV7-3 to TRBJ2-1; weak D call: TRBD2 (5 bases). The CDR3 is 18 amino acids. Per germline, CDR1 SGHTA and CDR2 FQGTGA. V lost 4 bases and J lost 7, with 26 bases in between. The DNA of the CDR3 is TGTGCCAGCAGCTCGTCGTCGGCGTGGTACGGCACGGGGAATGAGCAGTTCTTC. Translated, it gives CASSSSSAWYGTGNEQFF.

This clonotype has more than one count but fewer than ten. This chain uses TRBV7-9 with TRBJ1-6; D not resolved. V lost 8 bases, J lost 7 bases, and 9 bases lay in between. The length of the CDR3 is 12 residues. Germline V gene sequence: CDR1 SEHNR, CDR2 FQNEAQ (reference sequence). The CDR3 DNA sequence: TGTGCCAGCCGGGGTATCAATTCACCCCTCCACTTT. Protein sequence: CASRGINSPLHF.